This is a list of T cell receptor beta chains from one sample in a study of cytomegalovirus exposure and HLA in healthy donors. Data came from immunoSEQ multiplex PCR; TCRdb stores just in-frame clones and leaves some out. The profile covers 150,000 to 200,000 clones, with 70% to 90% appearing a single time and just under 2% taken by the ten largest. What was sequenced was PBMCs. The receptors derive from a woman in her late teens or twenties in good health and CMV-seronegative. The CDR3 runs from the conserved cysteine through the conserved F or W. A D gene is named only where the DNA matches it firmly. Expanded clones get a size class; other rows say once, few or many, or leave the size out.

clone_size	d_call	v_call	j_call	cdr3_nt	cdr3_aa
NA	NA	TRBV10-3	TRBJ2-6	TGTGCCATCAGTCAGGACTCTGGGGCCAACGTCCTGACTTTC	CAISQDSGANVLTF
NA	NA	TRBV9	TRBJ2-1	TGTGCCAGCAGCGTAGGGGGTAGCGACAATGAGCAGTTCTTC	CASSVGGSDNEQFF
NA	NA	TRBV7-2	TRBJ2-1	TGTGCCAGCAGCTTCGGGGGTTGGAATGAGCAGTTCTTC	CASSFGGWNEQFF
NA	NA	TRBV19	TRBJ2-1	TGTGCCAGTAGCACTGCCACAGGGTTGAATGAGCAGTTCTTC	CASSTATGLNEQFF
NA	TRBD1	TRBV6-6	TRBJ2-4	TGTGCCAGCAGTGGCCAGGGGGTAGCCAAAAACATTCAGTACTTC	CASSGQGVAKNIQYF
NA	NA	TRBV27	TRBJ2-7	TGTGCCAGCAGCCTCCTAGGAGGGAGGAGCTCCTACGAGCAGTACTTC	CASSLLGGRSSYEQYF
NA	TRBD2	TRBV10-3	TRBJ2-3	TGTGCCATCAGTAACCCCGGGGGGGGAGATGACACAGATACGCAGTATTTT	CAISNPGGGDDTDTQYF
NA	NA	TRBV28	TRBJ1-2	TGTGCCAGCAGTCCAGGGGATTTGAATGGCTACACCTTC	CASSPGDLNGYTF
NA	TRBD1	TRBV5-1	TRBJ1-2	TGCGCCAGCACCCGGGGACAGGGGTCCAGCGTGGTGGACTATGGCTACACCTTC	CASTRGQGSSVVDYGYTF
NA	TRBD2	TRBV27	TRBJ2-1	TGTGCCAGCAGTTTAACTAGCGGGGGCGAGCAGTTCTTC	CASSLTSGGEQFF
NA	NA	TRBV19	TRBJ2-5	TGTGCCAGTAGTTCCCCCAGAAGGGGAGAGACCCAGTACTTC	CASSSPRRGETQYF
NA	NA	TRBV6-5	TRBJ1-6	TGTGCCAGCAAGGCAGGGAATAATTCACCCCTCCACTTT	CASKAGNNSPLHF
NA	NA	TRBV18	TRBJ2-1	TGTGCCAGCTCACCGTCGAGGGAGCTAAGGCAGTTCTTC	CASSPSRELRQFF
NA	NA	TRBV2	TRBJ2-7	TGTGCCAGCAGTGAAGCGCGCTGGGGGGACCCGACCTACGAGCAGTACTTC	CASSEARWGDPTYEQYF
once	TRBD2	TRBV28	TRBJ2-3	TGTGCCAGCATCCGCGGGAGTTCCTCCGCCACGCAGTATTTT	CASIRGSSSATQYF
NA	TRBD1	TRBV10-1	TRBJ2-2	TGCGCCAGCAGTGATCGGGTTACGACAAAACAGGGGGGCACCGGGGAGCTGTTTTTT	CASSDRVTTKQGGTGELFF
NA	NA	TRBV6-5	TRBJ1-5	TGTGCCAGCAGTTTCGGCGGGCGGGATCAGCCCCAGCATTTT	CASSFGGRDQPQHF
NA	NA	TRBV6-5	TRBJ1-2	TGTGCCAGCAGTCACTTCCCCAGGGTCCGGAACTATGGCTACACCTTC	CASSHFPRVRNYGYTF